This is a list of T cell receptor beta chains from one sample in a study of CD4 T cells in relation to SARS-CoV-2 and coronaviruses. These receptors' targets are unknown. The repertoire was sequenced with immunoSEQ multiplex PCR; TCRdb's copy has only in-frame clones and lacks some. Here the sample spans around 15,000 clones, 70% to 80% being singletons. The sequencing input was CD4+ T cells from PBMCs, cultured in vitro. These receptors came from a human donor in good health. CDR3s include the opening cysteine and the closing phenylalanine or tryptophan. A D gene is named only where the DNA matches it firmly. Only part of the rows carry a size: once, few, many, or a class if the clone is expanded.

length,size,J,D,V,DNA,CDR3
11,.,TRBJ2-5,.,TRBV28,TGTGCCAGCAGTTTTTCGGAGACCCAGTACTTC,CASSFSETQYF
16,.,TRBJ2-2,TRBD2,TRBV18,TGTGCCAGCTCACCTCCTAGCGGGAGGGCCACCGGGGAGCTGTTTTTT,CASSPPSGRATGELFF
14,.,TRBJ2-5,TRBD1,TRBV30,TGTGCCTGGGTCCGGGACAGTGACGGGCGGGCCCAGTACTTC,CAWVRDSDGRAQYF
13,.,TRBJ2-7,.,TRBV21-1,TGTGCCAGCAGCAAAGATTATGGCTACGAGCAGTACTTC,CASSKDYGYEQYF
15,.,TRBJ1-4,.,TRBV2,TGTGCCAGCAGTGAAGTCGGCACCGTCAATGAAAAACTGTTTTTT,CASSEVGTVNEKLFF
14,.,TRBJ2-7,TRBD2,TRBV24-1,TGTGCCACCAGTGCTGGGGAGGGGATCTACGAGCAGTACTTC,CATSAGEGIYEQYF
16,once,TRBJ1-4,.,TRBV11-1,TGTGCCAGCAGCTTAGGAATGGAGACAGCTAATGAAAAACTGTTTTTT,CASSLGMETANEKLFF
12,once,TRBJ1-1,.,TRBV28,TGTGCCACTACCCGAGGAGGGCTCCACGCTTTCTTT,CATTRGGLHAFF
14,.,TRBJ2-3,TRBD1,TRBV27,TGTGCCAGCAGCCGGACAGGGATCACAGATACGCAGTATTTT,CASSRTGITDTQYF
13,.,TRBJ2-5,TRBD2,TRBV7-3,TGTGCCAGCAGCTTAAAGGGAGGGGAGACCCAGTACTTC,CASSLKGGETQYF
16,once,TRBJ2-5,.,TRBV7-7,TGTGCCAGCAGCTTAGGCCCCGGGCCTGGACAAGAGACCCAGTACTTC,CASSLGPGPGQETQYF
15,few,TRBJ1-1,.,TRBV10-1,TGCGCCAGCAGTGAAGTATTTCGGGGTGTCGGTGAAGCTTTCTTT,CASSEVFRGVGEAFF
16,.,TRBJ1-2,TRBD1,TRBV5-1,TGCGCCAGCAGCTTGGCCGGGGGACAGGGGTACTATGGCTACACCTTC,CASSLAGGQGYYGYTF
15,.,TRBJ2-7,TRBD2,TRBV3-1/TRBV3-2,TGTGCCAGCAGCCGGGGGACTAGCGGGATCGGCGAGCAGTACTTC,CASSRGTSGIGEQYF
16,once,TRBJ2-1,TRBD2,TRBV3-1/TRBV3-2,TGTGCCAGCAGCCCTCTAGCGGGGAGAAACGACAATGAGCAGTTCTTC,CASSPLAGRNDNEQFF
15,.,TRBJ2-7,.,TRBV6-6,TGTGCCAGCATGCCCGCGGGAAAAAGCGGATACGAGCAGTACTTC,CASMPAGKSGYEQYF
15,.,TRBJ2-2,TRBD1,TRBV19,TGTGCCAGTAGCCACTTACACACAGGGGGCGGGGAGCTGTTTTTT,CASSHLHTGGGELFF
14,.,TRBJ1-4,.,TRBV6-1,TGTGCCAGCAGTGAAAGGGGGGACCTCGAAAAACTGTTTTTT,CASSERGDLEKLFF
14,.,TRBJ1-4,TRBD1,TRBV19,TGTGCCAGTACCCCAGACAGGGGCACCTCGAAACTGTTTTTT,CASTPDRGTSKLFF
14,.,TRBJ2-2,.,TRBV5-4,TGTGCCAGCAGCTTGCTACAGGGAGGCGGGGAGCTGTTTTTT,CASSLLQGGGELFF
14,.,TRBJ2-5,.,TRBV19,TGTGCCAGTAGTATAGGCGGTAGTCAAGAGACCCAGTACTTC,CASSIGGSQETQYF
16,.,TRBJ2-7,TRBD1,TRBV18,TGTGCCAGCTCCCCAACCGGGACAGGGGGCTTCGACGAGCAGTACTTC,CASSPTGTGGFDEQYF
15,.,TRBJ1-1,.,TRBV7-9,TGTGCCAGCAGCTTAGTGCAGGGACTCCACACTGAAGCTTTCTTT,CASSLVQGLHTEAFF
16,.,TRBJ2-2,.,TRBV24-1,TGTGCCACCAGTGATGGGGCTTCGGGGAACACCGGGGAGCTGTTTTTT,CATSDGASGNTGELFF
13,.,TRBJ1-5,.,TRBV28,TGTGCCAGCAGACTTACAGGGACTCAGCCCCAGCATTTT,CASRLTGTQPQHF